This T cell receptor (beta chain) was recovered during a study of T cell responses to AZD1222 COVID-19 vaccine (dated by TCRdb to 2020 to 2022). A note on the overall study: Because spike-specific TCR depth and breadth did not differ between the two schedules, AZD1222 recipients who got a second dose at roughly 4 weeks were pooled with those who got a second dose at roughly 12 weeks. A total of roughly 240 trial participants underwent TCR sequencing, of whom 207 received two doses of AZD1222 and about 25 received two doses of the MenACWY control vaccine. Trial participants were enrolled by age into subgroups of 18-55, 56-69 and 70-plus years, and roughly 150, 30 and 60 TCR-sequenced participants, respectively, were included in these subgroups. Overall study results and their limits: The vaccine-associated CD4 TCRs covered the entire spike protein, and the dominant responses fell in regions 160-218 and 743-854. Conclusions about previously exposed vaccinees are limited because only five to seven AZD1222 recipients were SARS-CoV-2 seropositive at baseline. A significant rise in spike-specific TCR breadth and depth was observed after two AZD1222 doses relative to day 0 and relative to MenACWY recipients. Reportedly, close to half of the unique spike-specific TCRs recognized epitopes lying outside the regions that are mutated in the B.1.351 and B.1.1.7 variants. In the small 56-69-year group, the increase in depth fell short of significance, most likely because of low power. Because no day 14 peak-response samples were available, the repertoires could be characterized only after the peak T cell response. Most participants were white British and females outnumbered males, and the authors suggested that clonal diversity may have been underestimated.

In light of the paper, this sample's time point label describes: baseline before first vaccination. Vaccinee samples came from UK trials COV001 and COV002, including a single-blind randomized controlled phase 2/3 trial of AZD1222 (ChAdOx1 nCoV-19) in healthy adults. Trial participant PBMC samples were collected at day 0 and day 28 after the second dose for TCRbeta chain sequencing. The CDR3 regions of human TCRbeta chains were analyzed by immunosequencing. The authors' analysis ran thus. TCRs in the repertoires were matched against a reference library of SARS-CoV-2-specific TCRs that had been generated with the MIRA antigen-specificity platform. Breadth meant the fraction of unique TCRs that were SARS-CoV-2-associated, whereas depth meant the fraction of total T cells that were SARS-CoV-2-associated. Using the MIRA data, each spike-specific TCR was mapped to the spike region that the TCR reacts to and placed in a CD4 or CD8 class. Log10-transformed breadth and depth values were compared by one-way ANOVA with Sidak's multiple comparisons tests. TCRdb stores this immuneACCESS table with in-frame sequences only. Part of the clones is absent; in the studies checked, under half of the shortfall reflects unresolved V genes, and no reason is known for the rest. V and J calls and clone size are given by that table; D and trimming were obtained from the DNA. In all, the sample holds over 100,000 clones, and approximately 86% of those were seen once. 4.5% to 5.5% of the sample is in the top ten clones.

From its cysteine to its phenylalanine, the CDR3 spans 12 amino acids. CDR3 DNA is the only sequence kept; it has 36 bases, read in frame from the first base. Trimming costs V 5 bases and J 0 bases, and their ends lie 4 bases apart. In the germline V gene, CDR1 corresponds to MNHEY and CDR2 to SVGAGI. There are a few counts of this clone. No antigen is known for it. No base qualities exist here, and no much larger clone lies one base off it. This specimen consisted of peripheral blood, obtained on day 0 of AZD1222 vaccination. The sequence links TRBV6-5 to TRBJ1-1; there is no confident call for the D gene. The clonotype originates from an adult in good health. CDR3 protein: CASSMLNTEAFF. In nucleotide form, the sequence is TGTGCCAGCAGTATGTTGAACACTGAAGCTTTCTTT.